This paragraph covers one T cell receptor (beta chain) sequence. Per the original data handling: Scientists estimated how many nucleated cells there were by amplifying reference gene primers. The repertoire was sequenced with immunoSEQ multiplex PCR; TCRdb's copy has only in-frame clones and lacks some. That table supplies the V and J calls and clone size; D and trimming were determined from the DNA. The sample holds a few hundred thousand clones, around 84% seen once. This entry is derived from a study of blood T cell repertoires in COVID-19. The sequence was collected from a human donor with acute or convalescent COVID-19. The donor label of this sample is uncertain. Sequencing was performed on peripheral blood.

In nucleotides, the CDR3 is TGCGCCAGCTGTTACCAGGGGGCAGCTAATGAAAAACTGTTTTTT. This codes for CASCYQGAANEKLFF. The J gene is TRBJ1-4, the V gene TRBV5-1, with TRBD1 matching 8 bases. Germline values: CDR1 SGHRS, CDR2 YFSETQ. Trimming took 7 bases from V and 3 from J; bases not matched to a gene: 8. The CDR3 is 15 amino acids. The full variable domain, in which reference TRBV5-1 and TRBJ1-4 provide the parts outside the CDR3, is KAGVTQTPRYLIKTRGQQVTLSCSPISGHRSVSWYQQTPGQGLQFLFEYFSETQRNKGNFPGRFSGRQFSNSRSEMNVSTLELGDSALYLCASCYQGAANEKLFFGSGTQLSVL.